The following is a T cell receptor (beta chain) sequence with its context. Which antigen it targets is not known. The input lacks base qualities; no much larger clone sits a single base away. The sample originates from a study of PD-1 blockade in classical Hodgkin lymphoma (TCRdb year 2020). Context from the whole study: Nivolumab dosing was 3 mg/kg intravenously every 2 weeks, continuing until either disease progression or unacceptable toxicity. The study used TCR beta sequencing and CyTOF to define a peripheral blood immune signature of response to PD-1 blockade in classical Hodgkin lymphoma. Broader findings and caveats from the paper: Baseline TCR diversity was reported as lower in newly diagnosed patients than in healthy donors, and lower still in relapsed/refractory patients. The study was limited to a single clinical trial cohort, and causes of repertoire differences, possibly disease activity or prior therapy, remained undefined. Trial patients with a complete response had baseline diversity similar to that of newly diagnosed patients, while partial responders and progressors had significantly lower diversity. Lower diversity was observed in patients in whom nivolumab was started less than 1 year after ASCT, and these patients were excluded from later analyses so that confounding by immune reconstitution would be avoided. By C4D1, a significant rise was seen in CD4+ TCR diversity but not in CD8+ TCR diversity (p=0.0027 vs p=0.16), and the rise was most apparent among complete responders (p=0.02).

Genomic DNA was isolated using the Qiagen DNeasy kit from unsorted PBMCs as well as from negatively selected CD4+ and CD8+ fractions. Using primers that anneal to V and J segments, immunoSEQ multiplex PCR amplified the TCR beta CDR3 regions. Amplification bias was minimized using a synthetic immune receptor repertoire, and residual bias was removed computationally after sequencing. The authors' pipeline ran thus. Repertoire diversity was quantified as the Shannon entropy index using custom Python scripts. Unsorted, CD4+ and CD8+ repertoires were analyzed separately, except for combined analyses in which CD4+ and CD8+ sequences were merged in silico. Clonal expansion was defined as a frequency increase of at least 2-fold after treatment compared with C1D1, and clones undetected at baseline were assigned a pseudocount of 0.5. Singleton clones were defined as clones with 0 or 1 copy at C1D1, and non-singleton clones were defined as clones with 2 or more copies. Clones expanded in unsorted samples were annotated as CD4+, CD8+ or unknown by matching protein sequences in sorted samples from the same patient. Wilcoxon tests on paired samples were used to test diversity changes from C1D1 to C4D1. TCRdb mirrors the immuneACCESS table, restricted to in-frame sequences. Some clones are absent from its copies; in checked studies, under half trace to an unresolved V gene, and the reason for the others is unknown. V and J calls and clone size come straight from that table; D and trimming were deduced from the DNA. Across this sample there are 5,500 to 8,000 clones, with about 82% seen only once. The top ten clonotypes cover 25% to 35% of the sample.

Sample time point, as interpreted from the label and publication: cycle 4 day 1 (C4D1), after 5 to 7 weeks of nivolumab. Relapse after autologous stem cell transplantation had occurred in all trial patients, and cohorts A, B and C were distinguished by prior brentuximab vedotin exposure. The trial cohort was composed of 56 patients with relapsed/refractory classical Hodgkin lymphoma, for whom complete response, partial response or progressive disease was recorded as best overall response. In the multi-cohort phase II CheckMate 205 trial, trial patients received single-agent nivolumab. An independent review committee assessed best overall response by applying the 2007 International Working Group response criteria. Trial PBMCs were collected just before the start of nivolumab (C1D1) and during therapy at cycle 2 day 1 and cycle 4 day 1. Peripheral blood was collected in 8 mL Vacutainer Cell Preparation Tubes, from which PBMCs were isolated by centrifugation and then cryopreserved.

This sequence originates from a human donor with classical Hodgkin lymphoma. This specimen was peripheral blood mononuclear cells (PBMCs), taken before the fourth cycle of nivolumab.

The CDR3 region reads CASSSAVAEAFF. Here is the DNA: TGTGCCAGCAGCTCGGCTGTAGCTGAAGCTTTCTTT. The chain uses TRBV7-8 and TRBJ1-1, with an unclear D gene assignment. The germline V gene specifies SGHVS as CDR1 and FQNEAQ as CDR2. Counted from cysteine to phenylalanine, this CDR3 has 12 amino acids. The entry retains the CDR3 DNA only, 36 bases that are in frame from base 1. Relative to germline, V is 4 bases shorter and J is 6 bases shorter, with 9 bases between their ends.